Many counts were recorded for the clone carrying this T cell receptor (beta chain). Its antigen is still unknown. Its ends do not fully match the called genes, so a read error is possible. The source of the sample is a study of T cell repertoires in cytomegalovirus infection. The wider study: Public signatures in TCR beta pointed to CMV infection and matching HLA type. Study-level findings and limits: Within the response measured ex vivo, HLA-C-restricted CMV-specific TCR beta clonotypes were dominant.

Per germline, CDR1 SSHAT and CDR2 FNYEAQ (reference sequence). This CDR3 has 13 amino acids. Using its own MiXCR run on the reads, TCRdb lists one record per CDR3 protein. The data show hundreds of thousands of distinct CDR3 sequences, with 20% to 25% seen just once and less than 10% held by the top ten. The sample comprised CD8+ T cells from PBMCs. The J gene is TRBJ2-1, the V gene TRBV7-7, with a weak D call TRBD2 (6 bases). The sequence derives from a human donor in good health (CMV status not recorded). Some clones in this sample may be carry-over from other donors' samples. The CDR3 DNA is TGTGCTAGCAGCTCCCCGGGACTGCCCAAGCAGTTCTTC. Its translation is CASSSPGLPKQFF.